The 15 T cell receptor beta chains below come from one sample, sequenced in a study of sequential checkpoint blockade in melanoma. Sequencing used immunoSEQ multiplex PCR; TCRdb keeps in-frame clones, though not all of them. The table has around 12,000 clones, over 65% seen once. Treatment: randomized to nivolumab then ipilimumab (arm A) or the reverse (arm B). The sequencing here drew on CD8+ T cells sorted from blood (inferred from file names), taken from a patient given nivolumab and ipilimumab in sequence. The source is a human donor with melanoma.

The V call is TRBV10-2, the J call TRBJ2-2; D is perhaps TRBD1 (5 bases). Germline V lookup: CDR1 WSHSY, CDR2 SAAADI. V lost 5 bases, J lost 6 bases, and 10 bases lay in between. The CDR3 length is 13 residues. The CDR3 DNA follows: TGCGCCAGCAGTAATGGGGCGGCCGGGGAGCTGTTTTTT. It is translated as CASSNGAAGELFF.

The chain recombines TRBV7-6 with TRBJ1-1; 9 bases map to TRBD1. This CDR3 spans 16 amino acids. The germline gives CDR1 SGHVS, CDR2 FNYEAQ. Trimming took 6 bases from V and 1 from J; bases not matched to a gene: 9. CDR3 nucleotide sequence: TGTGCCAGCAGTCCCGGGACAGGGTCGGCGAACACTGAAGCTTTCTTT. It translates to CASSPGTGSANTEAFF.

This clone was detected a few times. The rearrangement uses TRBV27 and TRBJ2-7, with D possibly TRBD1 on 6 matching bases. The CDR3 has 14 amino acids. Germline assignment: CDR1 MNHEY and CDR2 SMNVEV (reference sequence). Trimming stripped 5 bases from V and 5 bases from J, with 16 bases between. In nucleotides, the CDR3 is TGTGCCAGCAGTCCCAGTAGGGGGAGCAACGAGCAGTACTTC. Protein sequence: CASSPSRGSNEQYF.

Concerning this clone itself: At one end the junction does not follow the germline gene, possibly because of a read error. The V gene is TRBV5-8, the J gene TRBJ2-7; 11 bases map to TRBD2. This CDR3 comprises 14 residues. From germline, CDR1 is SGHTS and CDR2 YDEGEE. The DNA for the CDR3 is TGTGCCACCAGCGGACTAGCGGGCTCCTACGAGCAGTACTTC. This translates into CATSGLAGSYEQYF.

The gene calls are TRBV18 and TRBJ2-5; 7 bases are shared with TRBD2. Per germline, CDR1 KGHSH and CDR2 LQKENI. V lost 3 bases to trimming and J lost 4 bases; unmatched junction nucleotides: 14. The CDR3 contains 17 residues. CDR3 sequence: CASSPNMREGRLETQYF. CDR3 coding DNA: TGTGCCAGCTCACCGAATATGAGGGAGGGTCGTCTAGAGACCCAGTACTTC. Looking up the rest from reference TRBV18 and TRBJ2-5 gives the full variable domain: NAGVMQNPRHLVRRRGQEARLRCSPMKGHSHVYWYRQLPEEGLKFMVYLQKENIIDESGMPKERFSAEFPKEGPSILRIQQVVRGDSAAYFCASSPNMREGRLETQYFGPGTRLLVL.

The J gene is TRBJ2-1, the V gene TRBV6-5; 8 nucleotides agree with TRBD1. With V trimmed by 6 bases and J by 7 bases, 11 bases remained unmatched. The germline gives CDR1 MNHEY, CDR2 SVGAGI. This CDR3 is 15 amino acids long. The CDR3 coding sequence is TGTGCCAGCAGCTTTGGACAGGGTAATAGGAATGAGCAGTTCTTC. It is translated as CASSFGQGNRNEQFF.

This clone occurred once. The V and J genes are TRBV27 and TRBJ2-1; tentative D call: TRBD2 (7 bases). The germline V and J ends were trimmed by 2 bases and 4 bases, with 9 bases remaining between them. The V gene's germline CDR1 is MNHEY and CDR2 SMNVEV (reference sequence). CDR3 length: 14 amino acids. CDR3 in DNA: TGTGCCAGCAGTTTAAGCGGGACATACAATGAGCAGTTCTTC. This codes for CASSLSGTYNEQFF.

The CDR3 DNA follows: TGTGCCAGCTCCCCTCCAGCGGTCTACAATGAGCAGTTCTTC. Its protein product is CASSPPAVYNEQFF. The chain uses TRBV18 and TRBJ2-1, with D possibly matching TRBD2 (5 bases). CDR1 and CDR2 from the germline V gene are KGHSH and LQKENI. V was cut by 6 bases and J by 3 bases, with 12 bases left in between. This CDR3 comprises 14 residues. The full variable domain, rest sourced from reference TRBV18 and TRBJ2-1, is NAGVMQNPRHLVRRRGQEARLRCSPMKGHSHVYWYRQLPEEGLKFMVYLQKENIIDESGMPKERFSAEFPKEGPSILRIQQVVRGDSAAYFCASSPPAVYNEQFFGPGTRLTVL.

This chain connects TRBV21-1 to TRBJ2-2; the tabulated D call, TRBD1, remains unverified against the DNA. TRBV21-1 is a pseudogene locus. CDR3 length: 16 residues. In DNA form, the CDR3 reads TGTGCCAGCAGCAAAGGGGACAGGGGAAGAACCGGGGAGCTGTTTTTT. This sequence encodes CASSKGDRGRTGELFF.

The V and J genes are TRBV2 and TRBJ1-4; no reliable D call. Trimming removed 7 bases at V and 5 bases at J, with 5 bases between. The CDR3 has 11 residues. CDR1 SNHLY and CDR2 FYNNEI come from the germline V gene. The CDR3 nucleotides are TGTGCCAGCACCGAGAATGAAAAACTGTTTTTT. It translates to CASTENEKLFF.

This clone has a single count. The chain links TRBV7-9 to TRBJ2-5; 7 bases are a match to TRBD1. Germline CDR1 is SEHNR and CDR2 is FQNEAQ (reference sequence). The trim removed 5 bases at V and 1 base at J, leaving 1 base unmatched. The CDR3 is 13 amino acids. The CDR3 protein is CASSRDSQETQYF. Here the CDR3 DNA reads TGTGCCAGCAGCCGGGACAGCCAAGAGACCCAGTACTTC.

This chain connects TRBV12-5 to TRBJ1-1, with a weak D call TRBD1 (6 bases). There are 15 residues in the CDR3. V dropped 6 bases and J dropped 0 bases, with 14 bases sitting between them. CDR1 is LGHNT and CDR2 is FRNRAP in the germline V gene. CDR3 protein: CASGRQQGLNTEAFF. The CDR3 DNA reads TGTGCTAGTGGCCGCCAACAGGGACTGAACACTGAAGCTTTCTTT.

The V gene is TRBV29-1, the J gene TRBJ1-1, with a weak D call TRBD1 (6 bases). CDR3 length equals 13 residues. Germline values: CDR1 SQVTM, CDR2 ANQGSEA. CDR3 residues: CSSVGGDLTEAFF. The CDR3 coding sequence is TGCAGTTCGGTTGGGGGCGACTTGACTGAAGCTTTCTTT.

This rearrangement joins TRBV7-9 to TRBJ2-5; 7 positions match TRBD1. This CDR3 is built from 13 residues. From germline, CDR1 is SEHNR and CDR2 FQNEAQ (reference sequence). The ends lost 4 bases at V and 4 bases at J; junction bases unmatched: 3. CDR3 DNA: TGTGCCAGCAGCTGGGGACAGCGAGAGACCCAGTACTTC. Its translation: CASSWGQRETQYF.

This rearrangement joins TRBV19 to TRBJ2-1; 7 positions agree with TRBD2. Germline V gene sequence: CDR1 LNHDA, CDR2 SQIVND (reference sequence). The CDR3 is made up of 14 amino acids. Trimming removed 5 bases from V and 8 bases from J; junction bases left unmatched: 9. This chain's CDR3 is CASSPWTRFDEQFF. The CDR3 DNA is TGTGCCAGTAGTCCATGGACTAGGTTCGATGAGCAGTTCTTC.